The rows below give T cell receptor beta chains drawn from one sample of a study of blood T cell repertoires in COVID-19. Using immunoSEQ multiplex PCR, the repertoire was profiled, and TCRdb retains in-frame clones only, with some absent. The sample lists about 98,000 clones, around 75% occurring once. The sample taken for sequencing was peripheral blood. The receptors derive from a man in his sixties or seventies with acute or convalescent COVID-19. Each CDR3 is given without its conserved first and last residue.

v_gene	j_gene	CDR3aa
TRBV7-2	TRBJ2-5	ASTTDWSQETQY
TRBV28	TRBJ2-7	ASSLPLHEESSYEQY
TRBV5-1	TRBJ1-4	ASSLSEPLEKLF
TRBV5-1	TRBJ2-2	ASSLARTSGPGELF
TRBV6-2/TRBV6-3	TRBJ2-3	ASSGRLAGGPYTQY
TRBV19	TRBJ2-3	ASSIQKGGLAGRTDTQY
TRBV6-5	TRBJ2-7	ASTQSYAREQY
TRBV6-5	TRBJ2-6	ASTGSSGANVLT
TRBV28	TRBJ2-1	ASSLAGGSYNEQF
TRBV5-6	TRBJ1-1	ASSLPGQEYTEAF
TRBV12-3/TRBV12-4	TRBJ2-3	ASSIGSTDTQY
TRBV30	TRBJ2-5	AWTGGSETQY
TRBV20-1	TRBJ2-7	SAGPGPEQY
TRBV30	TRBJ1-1	AWREQGVTEAF
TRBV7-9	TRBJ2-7	ASSLDRGYEQY
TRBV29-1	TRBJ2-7	SVGPVGTEYEQY
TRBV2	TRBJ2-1	ASTGLAGTINEQF
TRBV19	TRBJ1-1	ASSTRQGNTEAF
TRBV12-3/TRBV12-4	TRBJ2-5	ASSFWLAETQY
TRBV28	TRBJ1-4	ASSQDLTAGLF
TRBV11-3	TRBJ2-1	ASSEEPSGRNEQF
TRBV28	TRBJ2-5	ASRRETQY
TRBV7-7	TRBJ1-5	ASSLLRGRNQPQH
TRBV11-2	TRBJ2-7	ASSDTSIPNNRGQY
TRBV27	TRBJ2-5	ASSFIETQY
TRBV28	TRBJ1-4	ASSFRGQLNEKLF
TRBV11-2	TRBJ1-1	ASSFTRTQEAF
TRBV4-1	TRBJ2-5	ASSQSLGLAEETQY
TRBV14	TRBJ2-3	ASSGASGWRDTQY
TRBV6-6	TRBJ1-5	ASSGQGQPQH
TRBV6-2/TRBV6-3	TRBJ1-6	ASSYELRAGDSPLH
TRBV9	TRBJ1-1	ASSGEDIRSRAF
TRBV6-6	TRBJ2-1	ASSHRDRTLGQF